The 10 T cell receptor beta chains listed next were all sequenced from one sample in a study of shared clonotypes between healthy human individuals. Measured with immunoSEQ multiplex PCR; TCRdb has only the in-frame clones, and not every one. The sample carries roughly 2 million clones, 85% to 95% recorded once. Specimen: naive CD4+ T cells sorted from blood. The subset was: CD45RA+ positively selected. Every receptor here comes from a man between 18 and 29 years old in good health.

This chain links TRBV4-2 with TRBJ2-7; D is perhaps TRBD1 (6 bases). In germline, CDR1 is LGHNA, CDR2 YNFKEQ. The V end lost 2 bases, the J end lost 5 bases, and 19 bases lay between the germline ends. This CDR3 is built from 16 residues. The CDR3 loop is CASSQSPGLGADEQYF. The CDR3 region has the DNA TGTGCCAGCAGCCAATCCCCCGGACTGGGGGCCGACGAGCAGTACTTC.

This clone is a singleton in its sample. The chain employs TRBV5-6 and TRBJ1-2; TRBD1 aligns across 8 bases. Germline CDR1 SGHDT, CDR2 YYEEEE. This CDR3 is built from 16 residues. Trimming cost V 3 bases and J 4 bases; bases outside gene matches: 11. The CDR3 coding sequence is TGTGCCAGCAGCTCCTACTCCGGACAGGGAGTCTATGGCTACACCTTC. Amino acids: CASSSYSGQGVYGYTF. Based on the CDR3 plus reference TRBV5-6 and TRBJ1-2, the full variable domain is DAGVTQSPTHLIKTRGQQVTLRCSPKSGHDTVSWYQQALGQGPQFIFQYYEEEERQRGNFPDRFSGHQFPNYSSELNVNALLLGDSALYLCASSSYSGQGVYGYTFGSGTRLTVV.

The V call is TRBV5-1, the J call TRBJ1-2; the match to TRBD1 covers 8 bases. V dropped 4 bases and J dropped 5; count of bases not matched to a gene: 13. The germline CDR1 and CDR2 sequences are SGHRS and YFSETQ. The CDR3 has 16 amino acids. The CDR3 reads CASSEGTGMESYGYTF. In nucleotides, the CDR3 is TGCGCCAGCAGCGAAGGGACAGGAATGGAGTCATATGGCTACACCTTC.

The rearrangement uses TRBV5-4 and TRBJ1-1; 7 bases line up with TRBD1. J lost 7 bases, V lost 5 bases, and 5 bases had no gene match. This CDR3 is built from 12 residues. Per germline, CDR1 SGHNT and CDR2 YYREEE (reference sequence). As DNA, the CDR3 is TGTGCCAGCAGTCTCGGGACAGTTGAAGCTTTCTTT. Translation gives CASSLGTVEAFF.

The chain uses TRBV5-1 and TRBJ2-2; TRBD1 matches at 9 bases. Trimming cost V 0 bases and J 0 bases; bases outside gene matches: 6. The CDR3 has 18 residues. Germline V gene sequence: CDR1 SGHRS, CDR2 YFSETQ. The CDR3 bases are TGCGCCAGCAGCTTGGCTACAGGGGGCCCCTCGAACACCGGGGAGCTGTTTTTT. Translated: CASSLATGGPSNTGELFF. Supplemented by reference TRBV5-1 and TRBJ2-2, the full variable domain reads KAGVTQTPRYLIKTRGQQVTLSCSPISGHRSVSWYQQTPGQGLQFLFEYFSETQRNKGNFPGRFSGRQFSNSRSEMNVSTLELGDSALYLCASSLATGGPSNTGELFFGEGSRLTVL.

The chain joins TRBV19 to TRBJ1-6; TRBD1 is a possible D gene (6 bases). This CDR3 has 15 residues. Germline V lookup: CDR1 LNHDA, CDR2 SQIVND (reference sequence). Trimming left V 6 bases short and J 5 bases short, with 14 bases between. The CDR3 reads CASSTNRDHNSPLHF. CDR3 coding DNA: TGTGCCAGTAGCACAAACAGGGATCATAATTCACCCCTCCACTTT. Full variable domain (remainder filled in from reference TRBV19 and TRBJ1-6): DGGITQSPKYLFRKEGQNVTLSCEQNLNHDAMYWYRQDPGQGLRLIYYSQIVNDFQKGDIAEGYSVSREKKESFPLTVTSAQKNPTAFYLCASSTNRDHNSPLHFGNGTRLTVT.

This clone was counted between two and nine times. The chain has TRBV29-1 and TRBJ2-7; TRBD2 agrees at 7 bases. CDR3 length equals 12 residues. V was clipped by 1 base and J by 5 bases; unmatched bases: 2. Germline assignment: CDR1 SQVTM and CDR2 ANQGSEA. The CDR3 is CSVEGLADEQYF. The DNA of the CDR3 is TGCAGCGTTGAAGGACTAGCCGACGAGCAGTACTTC.

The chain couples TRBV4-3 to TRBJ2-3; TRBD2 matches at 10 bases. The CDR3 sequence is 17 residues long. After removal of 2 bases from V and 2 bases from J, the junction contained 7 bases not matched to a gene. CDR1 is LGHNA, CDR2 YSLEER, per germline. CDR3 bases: TGCGCCAGCAGCCAATTGAGCGGGAGGGTTTTCACAGATACGCAGTATTTT. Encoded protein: CASSQLSGRVFTDTQYF.

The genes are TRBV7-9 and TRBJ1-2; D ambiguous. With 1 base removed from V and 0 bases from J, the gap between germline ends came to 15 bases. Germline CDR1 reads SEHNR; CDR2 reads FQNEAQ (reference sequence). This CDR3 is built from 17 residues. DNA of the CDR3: TGTGCCAGCAGCTTAGAACTCAGATTACTAGCTAACTATGGCTACACCTTC. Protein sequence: CASSLELRLLANYGYTF.

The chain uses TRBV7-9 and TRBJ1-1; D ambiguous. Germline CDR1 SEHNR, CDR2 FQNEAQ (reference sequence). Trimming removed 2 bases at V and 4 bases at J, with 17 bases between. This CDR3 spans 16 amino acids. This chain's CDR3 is CASSLRFSVRSTEAFF. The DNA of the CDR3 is TGTGCCAGCAGCTTAAGATTCAGTGTTAGGAGCACTGAAGCTTTCTTT. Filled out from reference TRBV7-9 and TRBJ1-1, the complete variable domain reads DTGVSQNPRHKITKRGQNVTFRCDPISEHNRLYWYRQTLGQGPEFLTYFQNEAQLEKSRLLSDRFSAERPKGSFSTLEIQRTEQGDSAMYLCASSLRFSVRSTEAFFGQGTRLTVV.